This TCR beta chain stems from a study of T-cell memory formation after mild COVID-19. General study points: Clones contracting over day 15 to 85 were CD4/CD8 balanced, with later expanders leaning CD4+.

TCRdb used MiXCR to reprocess the 5' RACE reads, holding one entry per CDR3 protein. The sample consists of 500,000 to 550,000 distinct CDR3 sequences, around 21% of them appearing once. Comment on this clonotype: What it binds is not known.

This CDR3 has 15 residues. Unmatched junction bases numbered 9, after V lost 5 bases and J lost 3 bases. This TCR came from an adult woman who had mild COVID-19 (a few samples of this study predate the infection). Cell type and time point are not known. Source material: PBMCs or a T cell subset sorted from them (not recorded which). The chain joins TRBV12-3 or TRBV12-4 to TRBJ1-1; 7 bases align to TRBD1. CDR3 in amino acids: CASSPQGRMYTEAFF. DNA of the CDR3: TGTGCCAGCAGTCCACAGGGGCGGATGTACACTGAAGCTTTCTTT.